One and the same sample provided the 13 T cell receptor beta chains below, sequenced in a study of identifying expanded T cells in peripheral blood. Sequencing was performed with immunoSEQ multiplex PCR; in TCRdb, only in-frame clones are kept and a portion is missing. The sample records around 94,000 clones, around 84% being singletons. The sequencing input was blood. The source is a person aged 18 to 70 in good health.

The V call is TRBV7-2, the J call TRBJ2-1; D may correspond to TRBD1 or TRBD2 (5 bases each). Trimming shortened V by 3 bases and J by 4 bases, and 22 bases separated the two germline ends. This CDR3 is built from 18 residues. Germline V gene sequence: CDR1 SGHTA, CDR2 FQGNSA. This CDR3 reads CASSLVGTWGKEYNEQFF. CDR3 bases: TGTGCCAGCAGCTTGGTGGGGACGTGGGGAAAAGAATACAATGAGCAGTTCTTC. The full variable domain, completed using reference TRBV7-2 and TRBJ2-1, is GAGVSQSPSNKVTEKGKDVELRCDPISGHTALYWYRQSLGQGLEFLIYFQGNSAPDKSGLPSDRFSAERTGGSVSTLTIQRTQQEDSAVYLCASSLVGTWGKEYNEQFFGPGTRLTVL.

This chain connects TRBV9 to TRBJ1-5, with 7 bases aligning to TRBD1. V was clipped by 3 bases and J by 0 bases; unmatched bases: 9. The CDR3 consists of 17 residues. Germline assignment: CDR1 SGDLS and CDR2 YYNGEE. The CDR3 sequence: CASSADREGFSNQPQHF. Here the CDR3 DNA reads TGTGCCAGCAGCGCCGACAGGGAGGGCTTTAGCAATCAGCCCCAGCATTTT. Using reference TRBV9 and TRBJ1-5 for the parts outside the CDR3, the full variable domain is DSGVTQTPKHLITATGQRVTLRCSPRSGDLSVYWYQQSLDQGLQFLIQYYNGEERAKGNILERFSAQQFPDLHSELNLSSLELGDSALYFCASSADREGFSNQPQHFGDGTRLSIL.

In DNA, the CDR3 is TGTGCCAGCAGCGCGGGACGGGGGACCCCTACGACGCAGTACTTC. Its protein is CASSAGRGTPTTQYF. The chain carries TRBV9 and TRBJ2-7; D is perhaps TRBD2 (6 bases). The ends were cut back, 3 bases at V and 9 bases at J, with 22 bases in the middle. The germline CDR1 and CDR2 sequences are SGDLS and YYNGEE. The CDR3 covers 15 residues.

V usage is TRBV5-4 and J usage is TRBJ2-5, with TRBD2 matching over 8 bases. V dropped 4 bases and J dropped 2; count of bases not matched to a gene: 10. The CDR3 extends over 16 amino acids. Germline V gives CDR1 SGHNT, CDR2 YYREEE (reference sequence). The CDR3, as DNA: TGTGCCAGCAGCCCACCACGGGGGGGTCGGCAAGAGACCCAGTACTTC. Encoded protein: CASSPPRGGRQETQYF.

The chain employs TRBV2 and TRBJ1-5; D not certain. Trimming took off 4 bases at V and 4 bases at J, with 11 bases between the two ends. The CDR3 loop spans 14 amino acids. Germline loops: CDR1 SNHLY, CDR2 FYNNEI. CDR3 in amino acids: CASSVVQQNQPQHF. In DNA form, the CDR3 reads TGTGCCAGCAGTGTGGTGCAGCAGAATCAGCCCCAGCATTTT. Variable domain in full (rest from reference TRBV2 and TRBJ1-5): EPEVTQTPSHQVTQMGQEVILRCVPISNHLYFYWYRQILGQKVEFLVSFYNNEISEKSEIFDDQFSVERPDGSNFTLKIRSTKLEDSAMYFCASSVVQQNQPQHFGDGTRLSIL.

The CDR3 region is CASSLTRMSNEQFF. The CDR3 coding sequence is TGCGCCAGCAGTCTGACTAGGATGAGTAATGAGCAGTTCTTC. The chain links TRBV10-1 to TRBJ2-1; possibly TRBD2 for D (6 bases). CDR3 length: 14 residues. Germline V gives CDR1 WNHNN, CDR2 SYGVQD (reference sequence). The V and J ends lost 5 bases and 7 bases respectively, with 15 bases between them.

This clone appeared a single time. The genes are TRBV5-1 and TRBJ2-5, with 8 bases identical to TRBD2. Germline V gives CDR1 SGHRS, CDR2 YFSETQ. This CDR3 has 14 residues. J lost 5 bases, V lost 6 bases, and 9 bases had no gene match. CDR3 nucleotide sequence: TGCGCCAGCACTCAACGGGGGGGAGCGGAGACCCAGTACTTC. It encodes CASTQRGGAETQYF.

The chain has TRBV15 and TRBJ1-2; D is ambiguous. V dropped 5 bases and J dropped 4 bases, with 14 bases sitting between them. The V gene's germline CDR1 is LNHNV and CDR2 YYDKDF (reference sequence). The CDR3 extends over 14 amino acids. CDR3 loop: CATSGEAGFYGYTF. The DNA for the CDR3 is TGTGCCACCAGCGGCGAGGCGGGTTTCTATGGCTACACCTTC.

The V call is TRBV5-1, the J call TRBJ1-1; maybe TRBD1 (6 bases). Per the germline V gene, CDR1 is SGHRS and CDR2 is YFSETQ. The CDR3 runs 13 residues. Trimming shortened V by 3 bases and J by 3 bases, and 9 bases separated the two germline ends. CDR3 protein: CASSSQGYTEAFF. Here the CDR3 DNA reads TGCGCCAGCAGCTCACAGGGATACACTGAAGCTTTCTTT.

The chain employs TRBV6-5 and TRBJ2-7; the D gene is possibly TRBD2 (5 bases). The germline V gene has CDR1 MNHEY and CDR2 SVGAGI. This CDR3 comprises 15 residues. The V end was cut by 5 bases, the J end by 4 bases, with 18 bases between. CDR3 sequence (DNA): TGTGCCAGCAGTCAAGTGGGAGCCACTCCATACGAGCAGTACTTC. Its translation: CASSQVGATPYEQYF.

In its sample, this clone was seen a few times. The chain links TRBV2 to TRBJ1-3; D perhaps matches TRBD1 (6 bases). Trimming removed 3 bases at V and 3 bases at J, with 18 bases between. Germline CDR1 is SNHLY and CDR2 is FYNNEI. This CDR3 region has 17 residues. The CDR3 reads CASSEGLAGDDGNTIYF. The CDR3 DNA sequence: TGTGCCAGCAGTGAGGGGTTGGCAGGGGATGATGGAAACACCATATATTTT. Full variable domain (rest looked up from reference TRBV2 and TRBJ1-3): EPEVTQTPSHQVTQMGQEVILRCVPISNHLYFYWYRQILGQKVEFLVSFYNNEISEKSEIFDDQFSVERPDGSNFTLKIRSTKLEDSAMYFCASSEGLAGDDGNTIYFGEGSWLTVV.

V usage is TRBV11-3 and J usage is TRBJ2-3, with 7 bases fitting TRBD2. The germline gives CDR1 SGHNT, CDR2 YENEEA. The V gene end was trimmed by 0 bases and the J gene end by 6 bases; junction bases not matched to a gene: 6. The CDR3 runs 15 residues. CDR3 amino acids: CASSLESSGEDTQYF. In DNA, the CDR3 is TGTGCCAGCAGCTTAGAGTCAAGCGGGGAGGATACGCAGTATTTT.

The gene calls are TRBV7-6 and TRBJ1-2, with D possibly matching TRBD1 (6 bases). Trimming removed 1 base from V and 6 bases from J, with 15 bases in between. Germline CDR1 reads SGHVS; CDR2 reads FNYEAQ. This CDR3 is built from 15 residues. This chain's CDR3 is CASSLDGGAGDGYTF. As DNA, the CDR3 is TGTGCCAGCAGCTTAGACGGGGGGGCAGGGGATGGCTACACCTTC.